This T cell receptor (beta chain) was obtained from a study of early T cells in non-severe SARS-CoV-2 infection. As for the study in general: The input, bulk RNA from unsorted whole blood, was sequenced, and chains were unpaired.

General study results and limits: Anti-spike CD8 responses were favored in VDJdb matching, and private and CD4 specificities were missed.

Tagging with unique molecular identifiers was applied to individual cDNA molecules. TCRdb independently ran MiXCR on the 5' RACE reads; one entry per CDR3 protein. The sample consists of 45,000 to 55,000 distinct CDR3 sequences, 6.2% of them appearing once. This clonotype was counted ten times or more. Antigen specificity is unknown. V was cut by 5 bases and J by 2 bases, with 22 bases left in between. This CDR3 is built from 18 residues. The rearrangement joins TRBV12-3 or TRBV12-4 to TRBJ1-5; a weak D match, TRBD1 (5 bases). The sequence derives from an adult who was a healthcare worker with PCR-confirmed SARS-CoV-2 infection or an uninfected control (not recorded which). Sequencing input: whole blood. In DNA form, the CDR3 reads TGTGCCAGCAGTATCGAACGTACCGGGACCAGGGGCAATCAGCCCCAGCATTTT. Translation gives CASSIERTGTRGNQPQHF.